This passage covers 24 T cell receptor beta chains from one sample sequenced in a study of type 1 regulatory T cells. TCRdb itself ran the reads through MiXCR, one entry per CDR3 protein. The sample lists 60,000 to 70,000 distinct CDR3 sequences; roughly 49% were seen once. No antigen has been identified for these receptors. The specimen was cultured non-Tr1 T cells, either the whole culture or a sorted T cell fraction (not recorded which). The receptors here all came from a human donor in good health.

This clonotype was recorded a few times. The chain joins TRBV4-2 to TRBJ1-5; the D gene is possibly TRBD1 (5 bases). The CDR3 length is 17 residues. With 4 bases removed from V and 0 bases from J, the gap between germline ends came to 16 bases. Germline lookup yields CDR1 LGHNA and CDR2 YNFKEQ. CDR3: CASSREDILYSNQPQHF. In DNA form, the CDR3 reads TGTGCCAGCAGCCGCGAGGACATCCTGTATAGCAATCAGCCCCAGCATTTT.

The chain employs TRBV7-9 and TRBJ2-1, with D hard to call. CDR1 is SEHNR and CDR2 is FQNEAQ in the germline V gene (reference sequence). Trimming stripped 1 base from V and 6 bases from J, with 7 bases between. The CDR3 runs to 13 residues. DNA for the CDR3: TGTGCCAGCAGCTTAGGAATCGTCAATGAGCAGTTCTTC. Amino acids: CASSLGIVNEQFF.

This chain links TRBV20-1 with TRBJ1-6, with D unresolved. This CDR3 has 15 amino acids. The V and J ends lost 4 bases and 4 bases respectively, with 14 bases between them. CDR1 is DFQATT, CDR2 SNEGSKA, per germline (reference sequence). The CDR3 reads CSAKAQNLYNSPLHF. In DNA, the CDR3 is TGCAGTGCTAAGGCCCAGAATTTATATAATTCACCCCTCCACTTT.

The rearrangement links TRBV7-2 to TRBJ1-2, with TRBD1 as a possible D gene (5 bases). This CDR3 region has 16 residues. The germline V gene encodes CDR1 SGHTA and CDR2 FQGNSA. V lost 1 base and J 3 bases, leaving 15 bases between the germline ends. This chain's CDR3 is CASSLERKGADYGYTF. In DNA, the CDR3 is TGTGCCAGCAGCTTAGAGAGGAAAGGGGCGGACTATGGCTACACCTTC. Complete variable domain (other parts from reference TRBV7-2 and TRBJ1-2): GAGVSQSPSNKVTEKGKDVELRCDPISGHTALYWYRQSLGQGLEFLIYFQGNSAPDKSGLPSDRFSAERTGGSVSTLTIQRTQQEDSAVYLCASSLERKGADYGYTFGSGTRLTVV.

This clonotype was picked up a small number of times. The V call is TRBV27, the J call TRBJ2-7, with TRBD2 identical over 11 bases. Germline V lookup: CDR1 MNHEY, CDR2 SMNVEV (reference sequence). The CDR3 contains 15 residues. J lost 6 bases, V lost 4 bases, and 8 bases had no gene match. The CDR3 sequence is CASSSPSGGIFEQYF. The CDR3 bases are TGTGCCAGCAGTTCTCCTAGCGGGGGGATCTTCGAGCAGTACTTC.

This chain connects TRBV5-1 to TRBJ2-5; D is perhaps TRBD1 or TRBD2 (6 bases each). Per the germline V gene, CDR1 is SGHRS and CDR2 is YFSETQ. Trimming left V 3 bases short and J 3 bases short, with 15 bases between. The CDR3 is 15 amino acids. CDR3 coding DNA: TGCGCCAGCAGCTACCGGACCGGGGGCAAAGAGACCCAGTACTTC. Translation gives CASSYRTGGKETQYF.

The V gene is TRBV7-8, the J gene TRBJ2-1; TRBD1 matches 9 bases. CDR1 and CDR2 from the germline V gene are SGHVS and FQNEAQ. V trimming: 0 bases; J trimming: 2 bases; junction bases outside the gene matches: 8. The CDR3 loop spans 18 amino acids. Here the CDR3 reads CASSLATRDRVPYNEQFF. The CDR3 DNA reads TGTGCCAGCAGCTTAGCTACCCGGGACAGGGTACCCTACAATGAGCAGTTCTTC.

This clonotype has a handful of counts. This sequence joins TRBV5-1 and TRBJ1-4, with TRBD1 matching 7 bases. This CDR3 is built from 13 residues. Per the germline V gene, CDR1 is SGHRS and CDR2 is YFSETQ. V gave up 4 bases and J gave up 8 bases; unmatched junction bases: 5. CDR3 DNA sequence: TGCGCCAGCAGCGGGGGAGGGGGCGAAAAACTGTTTTTT. It encodes CASSGGGGEKLFF.

This chain joins TRBV7-2 and TRBJ1-5, with D maybe TRBD1 (5 bases). CDR3 length: 14 amino acids. V lost 5 bases and J 0 bases, leaving 8 bases between the germline ends. Germline V gene lookup returns CDR1 SGHTA and CDR2 FQGNSA. The CDR3 reads CASSPGLSNQPQHF. CDR3 in DNA: TGTGCCAGCAGCCCGGGACTTAGCAATCAGCCCCAGCATTTT. The full variable domain, its missing parts supplied by reference TRBV7-2 and TRBJ1-5, is GAGVSQSPSNKVTEKGKDVELRCDPISGHTALYWYRQSLGQGLEFLIYFQGNSAPDKSGLPSDRFSAERTGGSVSTLTIQRTQQEDSAVYLCASSPGLSNQPQHFGDGTRLSIL.

As regards this clonotype: Compared with germline, one end of the junction differs, possibly owing to a read error. V gene TRBV14 combines with J gene TRBJ2-3; D remains ambiguous. Germline-derived CDR1 and CDR2 are SGHDN and FVKESK. CDR3 length equals 13 residues. The CDR3 bases are TGTGCCAGAAGCCAAGACCTAGCAGATACGCAGTATTTT. Encoded protein: CARSQDLADTQYF.

The sample holds a few counts of this clonotype. Written as DNA, the CDR3 is TGTGCCAGCACTTCACAGGGGGGCACTGAAGCTTTCTTT. Its translation: CASTSQGGTEAFF. This sequence joins TRBV27 and TRBJ1-1; 8 bases map to TRBD1. The CDR3 has 13 residues. Germline CDR1 is MNHEY and CDR2 is SMNVEV (reference sequence). Trimming took 7 bases from V and 4 from J; bases not matched to a gene: 5.

The gene calls are TRBV3-1 and TRBJ1-1; D is undetermined. CDR1 and CDR2 from the germline V gene are LGHDT and YNNKEL (reference sequence). The CDR3 length is 15 residues. The V and J ends lost 0 bases and 0 bases respectively, with 8 bases between them. CDR3 sequence (DNA): TGTGCCAGCAGCCAAGACCCGTCAGTGAACACTGAAGCTTTCTTT. It yields the protein CASSQDPSVNTEAFF.

This clonotype has just a few counts. The V gene is TRBV5-1, the J gene TRBJ2-5; a possible D gene is TRBD1 (5 bases). Trimming shortened V by 0 bases and J by 5 bases, and 14 bases separated the two germline ends. CDR1 is SGHRS and CDR2 is YFSETQ in the germline V gene. The CDR3 loop spans 15 amino acids. CDR3 in DNA: TGCGCCAGCAGCTTGGGTCCAGGGAATACGGAGACCCAGTACTTC. Protein product: CASSLGPGNTETQYF.

V and J are TRBV12-3 or TRBV12-4 and TRBJ1-1, with 10 nucleotides matching TRBD1. V dropped 5 bases and J dropped 0; count of bases not matched to a gene: 3. This CDR3 is 15 amino acids long. The CDR3 sequence is CASSRDRGMNTEAFF. The CDR3 coding sequence is TGTGCCAGCAGTCGGGACAGGGGTATGAACACTGAAGCTTTCTTT.

The chain carries TRBV7-9 and TRBJ2-5, with TRBD1 matching over 11 bases. J was trimmed by 2 bases and V by 4 bases; bases with no gene match: 12. CDR1 SEHNR and CDR2 FQNEAQ come from the germline V gene (reference sequence). The length of the CDR3 is 18 residues. The DNA of the CDR3 is TGTGCCAGCAGCTCCGGACAGGGGGCAACCCCGTATCAAGAGACCCAGTACTTC. Its protein is CASSSGQGATPYQETQYF.

This clonotype has only a few counts. This sequence joins TRBV3-1 and TRBJ1-2; D possibly corresponds to TRBD1 (5 bases). The CDR3 runs to 14 residues. V was shortened by 4 bases and J by 3 bases, with 12 bases between the two germline ends. Germline CDR1 LGHDT, CDR2 YNNKEL (reference sequence). The CDR3 DNA sequence: TGTGCCAGCAGCCGGGACGAGGGGTACTATGGCTACACCTTC. Translated, it gives CASSRDEGYYGYTF.

This clonotype was observed a handful of times. CDR3 DNA sequence: TGTGCCACCCGGGGGGTATCTAACTATGGCTACACCTTC. This sequence encodes CATRGVSNYGYTF. The rearrangement uses TRBV10-3 and TRBJ1-2, with a possible D match to TRBD1 (5 bases). The germline V gene has CDR1 ENHRY and CDR2 SYGVKD. V was cut by 10 bases and J by 0 bases, with 12 bases left in between. CDR3 length: 13 residues.

This clonotype was found a few times. The gene calls are TRBV7-7 and TRBJ2-2; weak D call: TRBD1 (6 bases). This CDR3 has 14 residues. Trimming pared 3 bases from V and 3 bases from J, leaving 8 bases between. CDR1 SSHAT and CDR2 FNYEAQ come from the germline V gene (reference sequence). The CDR3 here is CASSLRTDTGELFF. In DNA, the CDR3 is TGTGCCAGCAGCTTGAGGACAGACACCGGGGAGCTGTTTTTT.

This clonotype was detected only once. The chain uses TRBV5-8 and TRBJ1-4; D might be TRBD1 (6 bases). The CDR3 consists of 17 residues. Per the germline V gene, CDR1 is SGHTS and CDR2 is YDEGEE. The ends were cut back, 4 bases at V and 2 bases at J, with 18 bases in the middle. The chain's CDR3 is CASSQDVGGYTNEKLFF. The CDR3 DNA is TGTGCCAGCAGCCAAGACGTGGGGGGCTATACTAATGAAAAACTGTTTTTT.

In this sample, this clonotype turned up once. The CDR3 nucleotides are TGTGCCAGCAGCCGACAGGGAGCGGGTGATAATTCACCCCTCCACTTT. Its translation is CASSRQGAGDNSPLHF. V usage is TRBV4-2 and J usage is TRBJ1-6, with 7 bases lining up with TRBD1. CDR1 is LGHNA, CDR2 YNFKEQ, per germline. This CDR3 spans 16 amino acids. V was pared by 4 bases and J by 5 bases, with 8 bases of the junction left unmatched.

V gene TRBV4-3 combines with J gene TRBJ1-1; 7 positions match TRBD1. J was trimmed by 5 bases and V by 0 bases; bases with no gene match: 9. The CDR3 length is 16 residues. The germline V gene has CDR1 LGHNA and CDR2 YSLEER. The CDR3 is CASSQDGLRGETEAFF. CDR3 coding DNA: TGCGCCAGCAGCCAAGATGGCCTCAGGGGGGAGACTGAAGCTTTCTTT.

This clonotype was counted a single time. CDR3: CASSQDYAGYNEQFF. The CDR3 DNA follows: TGCGCCAGCAGCCAAGATTACGCGGGCTACAATGAGCAGTTCTTC. The V call is TRBV4-1, the J call TRBJ2-1; tentatively, D is TRBD2 (5 bases). Germline V gene sequence: CDR1 MGHRA, CDR2 YSYEKL. Trimming left V 0 bases short and J 3 bases short, with 9 bases between. There are 15 residues in the CDR3.

The CDR3 bases are TGTGCCAGCAGACCGACAGGCTTTGGAAACACCATATATTTT. Amino acid sequence: CASRPTGFGNTIYF. The chain employs TRBV12-3 or TRBV12-4 and TRBJ1-3; D possibly corresponds to TRBD1 (6 bases). Trimming took 6 bases from V and 3 from J, leaving 12 bases between them. The CDR3 covers 14 residues.

The V gene is TRBV30, the J gene TRBJ2-5, with TRBD1 as a possible D gene (7 bases). The CDR3 contains 15 residues. The V end lost 2 bases, the J end lost 4 bases, and 17 bases lay between the germline ends. The germline CDR1 and CDR2 sequences are GTSNPN and SVGIG (reference sequence). CDR3 residues: CAWSLQGGPRETQYF. The CDR3 DNA is TGTGCCTGGAGTCTTCAGGGGGGTCCTCGAGAGACCCAGTACTTC.